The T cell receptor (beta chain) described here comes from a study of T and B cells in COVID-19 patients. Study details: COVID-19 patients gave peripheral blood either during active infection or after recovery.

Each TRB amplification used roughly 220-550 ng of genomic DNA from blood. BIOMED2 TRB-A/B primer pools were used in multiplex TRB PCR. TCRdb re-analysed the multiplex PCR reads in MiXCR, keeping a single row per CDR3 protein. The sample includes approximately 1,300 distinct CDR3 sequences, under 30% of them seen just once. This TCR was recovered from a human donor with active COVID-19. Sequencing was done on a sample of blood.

The CDR3 nucleotides are TGTGCCACCAGTGACCGGACAGGAGCGCGTAGTGAGCAGTTCTTC. Translation gives CATSDRTGARSEQFF. The rearrangement uses TRBV24-1 and TRBJ2-1; 7 bases fit TRBD1. With V trimmed by 4 bases and J by 9 bases, 11 bases remained unmatched. CDR1 and CDR2 (germline): KGHDR, SFDVKD. The CDR3 is 15 residues long.